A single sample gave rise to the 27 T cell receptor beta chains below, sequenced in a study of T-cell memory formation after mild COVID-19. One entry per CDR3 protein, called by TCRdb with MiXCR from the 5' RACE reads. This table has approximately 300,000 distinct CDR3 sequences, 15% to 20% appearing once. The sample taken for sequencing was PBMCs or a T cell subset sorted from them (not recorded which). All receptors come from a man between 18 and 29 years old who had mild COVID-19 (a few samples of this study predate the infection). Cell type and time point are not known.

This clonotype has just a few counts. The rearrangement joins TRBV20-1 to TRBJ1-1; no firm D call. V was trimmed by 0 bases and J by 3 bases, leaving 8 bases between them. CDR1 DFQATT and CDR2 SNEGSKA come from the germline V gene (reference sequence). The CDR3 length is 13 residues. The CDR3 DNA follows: TGCAGTGCTAGAGAGGACGCCTACACTGAAGCTTTCTTT. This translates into CSAREDAYTEAFF.

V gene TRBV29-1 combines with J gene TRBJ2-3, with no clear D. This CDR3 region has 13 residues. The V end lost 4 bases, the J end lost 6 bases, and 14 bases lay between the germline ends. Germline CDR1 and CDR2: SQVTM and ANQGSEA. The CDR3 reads CSVGVGGPDTQYF. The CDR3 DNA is TGCAGCGTTGGTGTAGGTGGCCCTGATACGCAGTATTTT.

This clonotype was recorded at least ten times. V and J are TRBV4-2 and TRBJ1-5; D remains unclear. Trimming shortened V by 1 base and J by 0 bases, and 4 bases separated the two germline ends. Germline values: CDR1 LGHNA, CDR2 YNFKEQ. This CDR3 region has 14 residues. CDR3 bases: TGTGCCAGCAGCCAAGGCATTAGCAATCAGCCCCAGCATTTT. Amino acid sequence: CASSQGISNQPQHF.

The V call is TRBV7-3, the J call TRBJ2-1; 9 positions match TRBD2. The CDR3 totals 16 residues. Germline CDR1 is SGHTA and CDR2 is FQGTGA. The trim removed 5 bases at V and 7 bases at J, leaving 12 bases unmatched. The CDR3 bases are TGTGCCAGCAGCCCACAACCGGGACTAGCAGAGAATGAGCAGTTCTTC. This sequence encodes CASSPQPGLAENEQFF.

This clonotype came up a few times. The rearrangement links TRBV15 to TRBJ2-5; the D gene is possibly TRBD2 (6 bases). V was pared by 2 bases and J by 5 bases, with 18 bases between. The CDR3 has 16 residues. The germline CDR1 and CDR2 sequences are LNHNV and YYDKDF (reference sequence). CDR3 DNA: TGTGCCACCAGCAGAAGACGACTAGTAAGAGGGGAGACCCAGTACTTC. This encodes CATSRRRLVRGETQYF.

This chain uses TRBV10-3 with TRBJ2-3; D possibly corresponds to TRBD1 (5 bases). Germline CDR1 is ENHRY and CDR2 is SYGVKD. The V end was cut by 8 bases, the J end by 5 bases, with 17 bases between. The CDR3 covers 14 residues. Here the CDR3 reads CAIWGQVVRDTQYF. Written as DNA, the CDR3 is TGTGCCATCTGGGGCCAAGTGGTAAGAGATACGCAGTATTTT.

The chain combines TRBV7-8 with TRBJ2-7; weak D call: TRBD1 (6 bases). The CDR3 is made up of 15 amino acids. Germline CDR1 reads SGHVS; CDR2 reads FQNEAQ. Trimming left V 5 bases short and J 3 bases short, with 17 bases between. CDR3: CASSRLDSPLYEQYV. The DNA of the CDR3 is TGTGCCAGCAGCCGATTGGACAGTCCGCTCTACGAGCAGTACGTC.

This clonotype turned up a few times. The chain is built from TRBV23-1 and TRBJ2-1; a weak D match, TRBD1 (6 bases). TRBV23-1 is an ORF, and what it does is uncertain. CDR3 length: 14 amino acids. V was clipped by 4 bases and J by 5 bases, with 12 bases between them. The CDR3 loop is CASSPRGRDNEQFF. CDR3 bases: TGCGCCAGCAGTCCCAGGGGAAGGGACAATGAGCAGTTCTTC.

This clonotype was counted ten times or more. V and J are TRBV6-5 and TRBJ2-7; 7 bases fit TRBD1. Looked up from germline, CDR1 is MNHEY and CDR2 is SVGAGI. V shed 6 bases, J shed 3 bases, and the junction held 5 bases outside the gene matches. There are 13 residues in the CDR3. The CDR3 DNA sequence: TGTGCCAGCAGGCGACAGGGCTACTACGAGCAGTACTTC. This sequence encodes CASRRQGYYEQYF.

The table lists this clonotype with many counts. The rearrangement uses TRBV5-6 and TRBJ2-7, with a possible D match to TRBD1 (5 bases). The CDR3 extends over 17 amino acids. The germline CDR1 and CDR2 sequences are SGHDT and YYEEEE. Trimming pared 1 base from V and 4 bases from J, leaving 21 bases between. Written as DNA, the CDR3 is TGTGCCAGCAGCTTGACAGGTTCCATGTCCAATCTTTACGAGCAGTACGTC. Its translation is CASSLTGSMSNLYEQYV.

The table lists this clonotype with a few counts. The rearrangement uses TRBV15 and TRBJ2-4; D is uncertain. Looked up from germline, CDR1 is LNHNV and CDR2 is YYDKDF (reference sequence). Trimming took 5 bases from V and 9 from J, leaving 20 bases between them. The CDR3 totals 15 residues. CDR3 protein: CATSPPEGVSAIQYF. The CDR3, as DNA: TGTGCCACCAGCCCACCCGAAGGAGTGTCTGCCATTCAGTACTTC.

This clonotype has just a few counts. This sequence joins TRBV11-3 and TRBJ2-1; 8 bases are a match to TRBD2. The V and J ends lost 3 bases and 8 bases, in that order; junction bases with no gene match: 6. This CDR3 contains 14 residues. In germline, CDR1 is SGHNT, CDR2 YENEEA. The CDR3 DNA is TGTGCCAGCAGCTTCTCCGGGACTAGTTATGAGCAGTTCTTC. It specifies CASSFSGTSYEQFF.

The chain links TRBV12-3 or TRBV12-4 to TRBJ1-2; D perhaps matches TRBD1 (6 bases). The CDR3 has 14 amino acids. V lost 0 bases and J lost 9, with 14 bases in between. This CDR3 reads CASSLAAAGQRYTF. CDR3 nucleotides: TGTGCCAGCAGTTTAGCCGCCGCCGGACAGCGCTACACCTTC.

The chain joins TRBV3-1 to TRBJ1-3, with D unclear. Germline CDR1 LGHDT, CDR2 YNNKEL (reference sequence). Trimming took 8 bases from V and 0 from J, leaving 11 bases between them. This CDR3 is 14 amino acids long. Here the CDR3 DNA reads TGTGCCAGCTCCCCGTCCCACTCTGGAAACACCATATATTTT. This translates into CASSPSHSGNTIYF.

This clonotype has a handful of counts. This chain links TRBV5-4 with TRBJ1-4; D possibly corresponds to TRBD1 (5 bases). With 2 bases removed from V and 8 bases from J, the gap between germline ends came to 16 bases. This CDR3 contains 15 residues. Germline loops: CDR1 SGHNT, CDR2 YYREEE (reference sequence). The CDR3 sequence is CASSLSGRLEEKLFF. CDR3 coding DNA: TGTGCCAGCAGCTTATCAGGGCGATTAGAGGAAAAACTGTTTTTT.

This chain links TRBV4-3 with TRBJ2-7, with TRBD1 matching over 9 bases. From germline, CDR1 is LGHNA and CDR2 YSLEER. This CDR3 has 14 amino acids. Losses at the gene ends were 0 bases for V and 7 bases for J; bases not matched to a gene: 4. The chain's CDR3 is CASSQEGQGAEQYF. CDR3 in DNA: TGCGCCAGCAGCCAAGAGGGACAGGGTGCGGAGCAGTACTTC.

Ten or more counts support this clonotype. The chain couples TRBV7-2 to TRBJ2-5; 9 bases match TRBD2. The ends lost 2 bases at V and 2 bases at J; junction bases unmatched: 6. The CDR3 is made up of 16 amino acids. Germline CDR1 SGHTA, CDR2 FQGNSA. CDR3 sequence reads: CASSLSLAGSQETQYF. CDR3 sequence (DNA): TGTGCCAGCAGCTTATCCCTAGCGGGGAGTCAAGAGACCCAGTACTTC.

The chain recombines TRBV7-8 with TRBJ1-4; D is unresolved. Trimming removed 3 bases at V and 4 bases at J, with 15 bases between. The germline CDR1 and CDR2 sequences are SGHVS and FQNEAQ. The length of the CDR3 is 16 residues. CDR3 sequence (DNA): TGTGCCAGCAGCTTGCTGAAGAATCACCATAATGAAAAACTGTTTTTT. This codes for CASSLLKNHHNEKLFF.

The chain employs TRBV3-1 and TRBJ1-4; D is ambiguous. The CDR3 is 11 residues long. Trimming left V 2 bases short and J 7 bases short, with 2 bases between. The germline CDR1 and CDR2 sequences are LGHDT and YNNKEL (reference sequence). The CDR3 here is CASSQSEKLFF. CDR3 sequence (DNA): TGTGCCAGCAGCCAATCTGAAAAACTGTTTTTT. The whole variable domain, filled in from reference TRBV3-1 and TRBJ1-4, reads DTAVSQTPKYLVTQMGNDKSIKCEQNLGHDTMYWYKQDSKKFLKIMFSYNNKELIINETVPNRFSPKSPDKAHLNLHINSLELGDSAVYFCASSQSEKLFFGSGTQLSVL.

This chain's CDR3 is CASSPRLYEQYV. The CDR3 DNA reads TGTGCCAGCAGCCCCCGTCTGTACGAGCAGTACGTC. The V and J genes are TRBV9 and TRBJ2-7; no clear D. The CDR3 covers 12 residues. Germline CDR1 SGDLS, CDR2 YYNGEE. Trimming cost V 4 bases and J 4 bases, with 9 bases left between them.

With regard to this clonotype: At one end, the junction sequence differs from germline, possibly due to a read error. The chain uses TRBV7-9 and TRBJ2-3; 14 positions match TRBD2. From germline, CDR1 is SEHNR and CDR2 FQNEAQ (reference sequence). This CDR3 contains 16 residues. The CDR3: CASLRLAGGSTDTQYF. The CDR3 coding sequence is TGTGCCAGCTTGAGACTAGCGGGGGGGAGCACGGATACGCAGTATTTT.

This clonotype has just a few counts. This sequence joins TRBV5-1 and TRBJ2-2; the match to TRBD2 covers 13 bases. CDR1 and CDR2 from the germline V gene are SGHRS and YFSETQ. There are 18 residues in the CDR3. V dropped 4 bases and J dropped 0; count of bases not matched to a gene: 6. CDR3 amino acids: CASSTRLAGGPNTGELFF. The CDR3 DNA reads TGCGCCAGCAGCACCCGACTAGCGGGGGGTCCGAACACCGGGGAGCTGTTTTTT.

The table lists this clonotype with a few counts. The CDR3 reads CASSRGITGGQETQYF. The CDR3 DNA follows: TGTGCCAGCAGCCGCGGAATAACAGGGGGCCAAGAGACCCAGTACTTC. This sequence joins TRBV3-1 and TRBJ2-5; 8 bases line up with TRBD1. Germline values: CDR1 LGHDT, CDR2 YNNKEL (reference sequence). This CDR3 comprises 16 residues. Trimming at V came to 4 bases and at J to 1 base, leaving 8 bases not matched to a gene.

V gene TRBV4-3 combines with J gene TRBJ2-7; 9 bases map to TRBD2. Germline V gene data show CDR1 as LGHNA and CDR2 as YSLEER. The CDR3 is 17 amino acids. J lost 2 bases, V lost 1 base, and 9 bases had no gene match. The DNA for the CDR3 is TGCGCCAGCAGCCAAGGGTTCGGAGCGGGGGGAGCCTACGAGCAGTACGTC. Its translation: CASSQGFGAGGAYEQYV.

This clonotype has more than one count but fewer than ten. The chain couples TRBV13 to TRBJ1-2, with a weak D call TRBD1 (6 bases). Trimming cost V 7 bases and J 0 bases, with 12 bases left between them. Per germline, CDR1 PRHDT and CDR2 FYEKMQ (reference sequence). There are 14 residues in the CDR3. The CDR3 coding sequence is TGTGCCAGCACCCAGAGGACAGCTAACTATGGCTACACCTTC. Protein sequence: CASTQRTANYGYTF. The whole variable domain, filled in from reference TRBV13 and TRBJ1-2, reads AAGVIQSPRHLIKEKRETATLKCYPIPRHDTVYWYQQGPGQDPQFLISFYEKMQSDKGSIPDRFSAQQFSDYHSELNMSSLELGDSALYFCASTQRTANYGYTFGSGTRLTVV.

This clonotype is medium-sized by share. The CDR3 region is CASSLYGGQETQYF. In DNA form, the CDR3 reads TGCGCCAGCAGCTTGTATGGGGGTCAAGAGACCCAGTACTTC. V and J are TRBV5-1 and TRBJ2-5; D is possibly TRBD1 or TRBD2 (5 bases each). The germline V gene encodes CDR1 SGHRS and CDR2 YFSETQ. This CDR3 spans 14 amino acids. Between the trimmed V and J ends, which lost 1 base and 2 bases, there was a span of 9 bases.

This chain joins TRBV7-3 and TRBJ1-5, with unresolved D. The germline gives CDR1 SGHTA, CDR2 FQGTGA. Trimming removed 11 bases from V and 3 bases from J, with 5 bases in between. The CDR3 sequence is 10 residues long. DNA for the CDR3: TGTGCCGCGTACAATCAGCCCCAGCATTTT. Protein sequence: CAAYNQPQHF.